One and the same sample provided the 32 T cell receptor beta chains below, sequenced in a study of blood T cell repertoires in COVID-19. Assay: immunoSEQ multiplex PCR; the TCRdb copy retains only in-frame clones and omits some. The sample lists roughly 200,000 clones; over 75% were seen once. What was sequenced was peripheral blood. These receptors were obtained from a man aged 45-60 years with acute or convalescent COVID-19.

The count of this clone is one. V is TRBV5-4 and J is TRBJ2-1; tentatively, D is TRBD2 (5 bases). Trimming left V 4 bases short and J 0 bases short, with 14 bases between. The V gene's germline CDR1 is SGHNT and CDR2 YYREEE (reference sequence). This CDR3 contains 16 residues. CDR3 nucleotides: TGTGCCAGCAGCCCTGGTGCGCGGGTCTCCTACAATGAGCAGTTCTTC. Residues: CASSPGARVSYNEQFF.

The chain uses TRBV19 and TRBJ2-7, with D possibly matching TRBD2 (6 bases). The CDR3 sequence is 18 residues long. With 0 bases removed from V and 4 bases from J, the gap between germline ends came to 22 bases. Per germline, CDR1 LNHDA and CDR2 SQIVND (reference sequence). The CDR3, as DNA: TGTGCCAGTAGTATAGATTACCCCGGGAGTCCCCACCGTTACGAGCAGTACTTC. Its translation: CASSIDYPGSPHRYEQYF.

This clone has only a few counts. The CDR3 sequence is CASSDRADDEQYF. The DNA for the CDR3 is TGTGCCAGCAGCGACAGGGCCGACGACGAGCAGTACTTC. The chain joins TRBV28 to TRBJ2-7, with 7 bases matching TRBD1. J gave up 5 bases and V 6 bases, and 7 bases lay outside the gene matches. The CDR3 loop spans 13 amino acids. Germline lookup yields CDR1 MDHEN and CDR2 SYDVKM. The full variable domain, in which reference TRBV28 and TRBJ2-7 provide the parts outside the CDR3, is DVKVTQSSRYLVKRTGEKVFLECVQDMDHENMFWYRQDPGLGLRLIYFSYDVKMKEKGDIPEGYSVSREKKERFSLILESASTNQTSMYLCASSDRADDEQYFGPGTRLTVT.

The chain joins TRBV6-4 to TRBJ2-5; 8 bases are shared with TRBD1. CDR1 is MRHNA, CDR2 SNTAGT, per germline. This CDR3 spans 13 amino acids. V shed 6 bases, J shed 1 base, and the junction held 1 base outside the gene matches. In nucleotides, the CDR3 is TGTGCCAGCAGGGGACAGGCCCAAGAGACCCAGTACTTC. Encoded protein: CASRGQAQETQYF.

The chain recombines TRBV4-2 with TRBJ2-7; 10 bases agree with TRBD2. Germline V CDR1 and CDR2: LGHNA, YNFKEQ. The CDR3 has 15 residues. V shed 1 base and J 5 bases; nucleotides not matched to a gene: 5. The CDR3, as DNA: TGTGCCAGCAGCCAAGCGAGCGGGAGGGGGAACGAGCAGTACTTC. It yields the protein CASSQASGRGNEQYF.

The rearrangement uses TRBV3-1 (or the pseudogene TRBV3-2) and TRBJ2-3, with a weak D call TRBD2 (6 bases). The germline gives CDR1 LGHDT, CDR2 YNNKEL (reference sequence). CDR3 length: 15 residues. The V end was cut by 1 base, the J end by 4 bases, with 12 bases between. In DNA form, the CDR3 reads TGTGCCAGCAGCCAAGGGCTGGGAGGCCCAGATACGCAGTATTTT. Translation gives CASSQGLGGPDTQYF.

This chain connects TRBV5-1 to TRBJ2-3; TRBD2 agrees at 13 bases. CDR3 length: 17 residues. Germline values: CDR1 SGHRS, CDR2 YFSETQ. V trimming: 0 bases; J trimming: 3 bases; junction bases outside the gene matches: 4. CDR3 sequence (DNA): TGCGCCAGCAGCTTGGCTCTGACTAGCGGGGGGACAGATACGCAGTATTTT. This gives the protein CASSLALTSGGTDTQYF.

This chain joins TRBV10-3 and TRBJ1-6; TRBD1 agrees at 7 bases. Germline trimming cut 6 bases from V and 8 bases from J; bases unmatched to any gene: 10. Germline-derived CDR1 and CDR2 are ENHRY and SYGVKD. CDR3 size: 15 residues. The CDR3 loop reads CAISPTGVRHSPLHF. For the CDR3, the DNA is TGTGCCATCAGCCCCACAGGGGTTCGGCATTCACCCCTCCACTTT.

This clone appeared once. The CDR3 loop is CASSPSLLGLFYSPLHF. The CDR3, as DNA: TGTGCCAGCAGTCCCTCACTTTTGGGACTCTTCTATTCACCCCTCCACTTT. V gene TRBV28 combines with J gene TRBJ1-6; weak D call: TRBD1 (5 bases). Trimming took off 5 bases at V and 8 bases at J, with 22 bases between the two ends. The germline V gene encodes CDR1 MDHEN and CDR2 SYDVKM. The CDR3 runs 17 residues.

V gene TRBV18 combines with J gene TRBJ2-2, with 8 bases that match TRBD1. The CDR3 length is 17 residues. CDR1 and CDR2 from the germline V gene are KGHSH and LQKENI. V gave up 1 base and J gave up 4 bases; unmatched junction bases: 8. In nucleotides, the CDR3 is TGTGCCAGCTCACCACAACTGACAGGGGAGGCCACCGGGGAGCTGTTTTTT. It yields the protein CASSPQLTGEATGELFF.

The chain links TRBV27 to TRBJ2-7; D is ambiguous. Germline V gives CDR1 MNHEY, CDR2 SMNVEV (reference sequence). Trimming stripped 4 bases from V and 0 bases from J, with 10 bases between. The CDR3 extends over 14 amino acids. This CDR3 is CASSSVFLSYEQYF. The CDR3 bases are TGTGCCAGCAGTTCGGTTTTCCTCTCCTACGAGCAGTACTTC.

V is TRBV7-2 and J is TRBJ2-3; 8 nucleotides align to TRBD2. Germline V lookup: CDR1 SGHTA, CDR2 FQGNSA. This CDR3 comprises 15 residues. The V and J ends lost 1 base and 2 bases, in that order; junction bases with no gene match: 2. The CDR3 is CASSLGGGHTDTQYF. The DNA for the CDR3 is TGTGCCAGCAGCTTAGGCGGGGGGCACACAGATACGCAGTATTTT.

V is TRBV18 and J is TRBJ2-1; tentative D call: TRBD1 (5 bases). The CDR3 totals 13 residues. The V end was cut by 3 bases, the J end by 8 bases, with 11 bases between. Germline V CDR1 and CDR2: KGHSH, LQKENI. The DNA of the CDR3 is TGTGCCAGCTCACCGGAACAGGTCCATGAGCAGTTCTTC. This encodes CASSPEQVHEQFF.

The rearrangement uses TRBV28 and TRBJ1-6; D is perhaps TRBD1 (6 bases). Trimming took off 5 bases at V and 7 bases at J, with 9 bases between the two ends. The CDR3 is 13 amino acids. CDR1 MDHEN and CDR2 SYDVKM come from the germline V gene. CDR3 bases: TGTGCCAGCAGTCCAGGACAGAATTCACCCCTCCACTTT. It translates to CASSPGQNSPLHF.

The chain combines TRBV20-1 with TRBJ2-5; a weak D match, TRBD1 (6 bases). CDR3 length equals 17 residues. Trimming pared 3 bases from V and 1 base from J, leaving 21 bases between. Per germline, CDR1 DFQATT and CDR2 SNEGSKA (reference sequence). The CDR3 nucleotides read TGCAGTGCTAGTATAAATTTTGGACAGCTACGCCAAGAGACCCAGTACTTC. Translating it yields CSASINFGQLRQETQYF.

The chain has TRBV28 and TRBJ1-1; 12 bases match TRBD1. Germline V gives CDR1 MDHEN, CDR2 SYDVKM. V shed 4 bases and J 2 bases; nucleotides not matched to a gene: 5. The CDR3 runs 16 residues. The CDR3 loop reads CASSSEGQGANTEAFF. Written as DNA, the CDR3 is TGTGCCAGCAGTTCGGAGGGACAGGGGGCCAACACTGAAGCTTTCTTT.

The rearrangement links TRBV7-9 to TRBJ2-3, with 8 bases lining up with TRBD1. The CDR3 consists of 15 residues. Germline trimming cut 5 bases from V and 5 bases from J; bases unmatched to any gene: 9. CDR1 and CDR2 from the germline V gene are SEHNR and FQNEAQ (reference sequence). The DNA for the CDR3 is TGTGCCAGCAGCACGACAGGGGATAGTTTAGATACGCAGTATTTT. It translates to CASSTTGDSLDTQYF.

The V and J genes are TRBV5-1 and TRBJ2-2; 8 nucleotides match TRBD1. V was pared by 4 bases and J by 3 bases, with 5 bases of the junction left unmatched. Germline values: CDR1 SGHRS, CDR2 YFSETQ. This CDR3 contains 15 residues. CDR3 sequence reads: CASSPQTGDTGELFF. Here the CDR3 DNA reads TGCGCCAGCAGCCCCCAGACAGGGGACACCGGGGAGCTGTTTTTT.

This chain uses TRBV18 with TRBJ2-1; 7 nucleotides match TRBD2. With 1 base clipped from V and 0 bases from J, the junction kept 6 bases outside the gene matches. The CDR3 spans 17 residues. From germline, CDR1 is KGHSH and CDR2 LQKENI. In nucleotides, the CDR3 is TGTGCCAGCTCACCACGTGCGGGAGCCCTCTCCTACAATGAGCAGTTCTTC. Its protein product is CASSPRAGALSYNEQFF.

The chain is built from TRBV6-5 and TRBJ2-7; 7 bases are a match to TRBD1. J gave up 0 bases and V 6 bases, and 8 bases lay outside the gene matches. Looked up from germline, CDR1 is MNHEY and CDR2 is SVGAGI. The CDR3 loop spans 15 amino acids. The CDR3 loop reads CASSPGGLGSYEQYF. The CDR3 bases are TGTGCCAGCAGCCCAGGGGGTCTGGGCTCCTACGAGCAGTACTTC.

The rearrangement links TRBV5-4 to TRBJ2-7; TRBD2 might be the D (6 bases). Germline V gene sequence: CDR1 SGHNT, CDR2 YYREEE (reference sequence). The CDR3 extends over 17 amino acids. V was pared by 3 bases and J by 4 bases, with 23 bases between. CDR3 coding DNA: TGTGCCAGCAGCTCGATGACCATTGCGGGAAGAAGTTACGAGCAGTACTTC. As protein: CASSSMTIAGRSYEQYF.

The chain combines TRBV5-1 with TRBJ2-7, with D possibly matching TRBD1 (5 bases). Germline V gives CDR1 SGHRS, CDR2 YFSETQ. The germline V and J ends were trimmed by 5 bases and 7 bases, with 10 bases remaining between them. The CDR3 extends over 11 amino acids. CDR3 loop: CASSDSWEQYF. DNA for the CDR3: TGCGCCAGCAGTGACAGTTGGGAGCAGTACTTC.

The chain recombines TRBV28 with TRBJ2-2, with 10 bases fitting TRBD2. From germline, CDR1 is MDHEN and CDR2 SYDVKM. This CDR3 comprises 15 residues. The V gene end was trimmed by 6 bases and the J gene end by 3 bases; junction bases not matched to a gene: 4. The CDR3 here is CASRTLAGYTGELFF. The CDR3 DNA reads TGTGCCAGCAGGACACTAGCGGGGTACACCGGGGAGCTGTTTTTT.

This chain links TRBV9 with TRBJ2-1, with 10 nucleotides matching TRBD1. V lost 5 bases to trimming and J lost 2 bases; unmatched junction nucleotides: 1. The CDR3 is 14 amino acids. The germline gives CDR1 SGDLS, CDR2 YYNGEE. The CDR3 DNA reads TGTGCCAGCAGTGGGACAGGGGCCTACAATGAGCAGTTCTTC. Protein sequence: CASSGTGAYNEQFF.

To note about this clone: This sample also contains other DNA sequences that code for the same CDR3. The chain couples TRBV9 to TRBJ2-2; D unclear. Trimming pared 0 bases from V and 3 bases from J, leaving 3 bases between. Germline V gene lookup returns CDR1 SGDLS and CDR2 YYNGEE. The CDR3 has 13 residues. Here the CDR3 reads CASSVADTGELFF. As DNA, the CDR3 is TGTGCCAGCAGCGTAGCCGACACCGGGGAGCTGTTTTTT.

This clone was counted only a few times. V and J are TRBV10-3 and TRBJ1-6; weak D call: TRBD1 (5 bases). Per germline, CDR1 ENHRY and CDR2 SYGVKD. V lost 6 bases and J 3 bases, leaving 15 bases between the germline ends. This CDR3 comprises 16 residues. The CDR3 nucleotides read TGTGCCATCAGAGCCAGGCCCGGGGGCTATAATTCACCCCTCCACTTT. This gives the protein CAIRARPGGYNSPLHF.

The CDR3 loop is CASSIPGANTGELFF. DNA for the CDR3: TGTGCCAGTAGTATCCCAGGGGCGAACACCGGGGAGCTGTTTTTT. The rearrangement links TRBV19 to TRBJ2-2; a weak D match, TRBD1 (6 bases). Trimming removed 3 bases at V and 0 bases at J, with 8 bases between. This CDR3 is built from 15 residues. Germline-derived CDR1 and CDR2 are LNHDA and SQIVND (reference sequence).

The rearrangement joins TRBV5-6 to TRBJ2-7; 8 positions agree with TRBD2. The CDR3 length is 14 residues. V was clipped by 4 bases and J by 7 bases; unmatched bases: 10. The V gene's germline CDR1 is SGHDT and CDR2 YYEEEE. The CDR3 region has the DNA TGTGCCAGCAGCAGGACCGGGACTAGAAGTGAGCAGTACTTC. This sequence encodes CASSRTGTRSEQYF.

This sequence joins TRBV4-1 and TRBJ1-1; TRBD1 matches at 7 bases. Germline V gene sequence: CDR1 MGHRA, CDR2 YSYEKL. With V trimmed by 7 bases and J by 5 bases, 25 bases remained unmatched. CDR3 size: 19 residues. The CDR3: CASTLRPGLQGIAWTEAFF. For the CDR3, the DNA is TGCGCCAGCACCCTACGGCCCGGCTTACAGGGGATAGCATGGACTGAAGCTTTCTTT.

The rearrangement joins TRBV4-3 to TRBJ1-1, with D perhaps matching TRBD1 (5 bases). Per the germline V gene, CDR1 is LGHNA and CDR2 is YSLEER. CDR3 length: 14 residues. The V end was cut by 2 bases, the J end by 3 bases, with 10 bases between. The CDR3 nucleotides are TGCGCCAGCAGCCAAACCGACAGACACACTGAAGCTTTCTTT. Translating gives CASSQTDRHTEAFF.

The chain couples TRBV27 to TRBJ2-2, with TRBD2 as a possible D gene (6 bases). Trimming took 3 bases from V and 7 from J, leaving 9 bases between them. CDR3 length equals 13 residues. Germline values: CDR1 MNHEY, CDR2 SMNVEV (reference sequence). The CDR3 spells CASSFPGLGELFF. DNA of the CDR3: TGTGCCAGCAGTTTCCCGGGACTCGGGGAGCTGTTTTTT.

The J gene is TRBJ1-5, the V gene TRBV5-5, with D hard to call. Germline V gene sequence: CDR1 SGHKS, CDR2 YYEKEE (reference sequence). Trimming shortened V by 1 base and J by 2 bases, and 16 bases separated the two germline ends. This CDR3 has 17 residues. The CDR3 bases are TGTGCCAGCAGCTTGAGGCCGAGCTTGGGCGGCAATCAGCCCCAGCATTTT. It translates to CASSLRPSLGGNQPQHF.